The present T cell receptor beta chain was sequenced within a study of cytomegalovirus exposure and HLA in healthy donors. About this clone: Its antigen is unidentified.

PCR was performed using 60 Vbeta and 13 Jbeta primers. Clones were read by immunoSEQ multiplex PCR, and TCRdb kept only the in-frame ones, dropping some. The repertoire holds tens of thousands of clones, with around four fifths as singletons. V lost 3 bases and J 4 bases, leaving 9 bases between the germline ends. CDR1 and CDR2 (germline): MNHEY, SMNVEV (reference sequence). This CDR3 spans 13 amino acids. Study results and caveats: Later analysis indicated greater clonal expansion among HLA-associated TCR beta chains than among equally common other chains. It was 150 to 200 TCR beta chains that were listed as cytomegalovirus-associated. Segments of the TCR beta V type were, in most cases, productive about 87% or about 30% of the time in an earlier analysis. An analysis that came later showed most CMV-associated TCR beta chains appearing HLA-restricted.

The rearrangement joins TRBV27 to TRBJ1-1, with D possibly TRBD1 on 5 matching bases. Sequencing was performed on PBMCs. The source of this sequence is a woman aged 25 to 45 in good health and CMV-seronegative. Written as DNA, the CDR3 is TGTGCCAGCAGTTTGAACGGGGGCACTGAAGCTTTCTTT. This gives the protein CASSLNGGTEAFF.